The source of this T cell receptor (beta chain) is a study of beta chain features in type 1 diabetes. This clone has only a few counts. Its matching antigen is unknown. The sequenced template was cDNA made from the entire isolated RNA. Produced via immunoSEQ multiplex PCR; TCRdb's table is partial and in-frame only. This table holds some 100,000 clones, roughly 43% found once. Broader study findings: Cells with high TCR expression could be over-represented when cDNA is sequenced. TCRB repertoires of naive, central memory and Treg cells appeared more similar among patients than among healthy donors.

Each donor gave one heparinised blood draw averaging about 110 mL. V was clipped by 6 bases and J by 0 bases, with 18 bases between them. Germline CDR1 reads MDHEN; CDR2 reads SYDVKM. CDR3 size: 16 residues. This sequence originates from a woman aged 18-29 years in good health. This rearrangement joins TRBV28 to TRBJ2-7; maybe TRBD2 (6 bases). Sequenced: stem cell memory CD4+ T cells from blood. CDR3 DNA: TGTGCCAGCAGGCAACCTAGCGAACTAAGCTCCTACGAGCAGTACTTC. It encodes CASRQPSELSSYEQYF.